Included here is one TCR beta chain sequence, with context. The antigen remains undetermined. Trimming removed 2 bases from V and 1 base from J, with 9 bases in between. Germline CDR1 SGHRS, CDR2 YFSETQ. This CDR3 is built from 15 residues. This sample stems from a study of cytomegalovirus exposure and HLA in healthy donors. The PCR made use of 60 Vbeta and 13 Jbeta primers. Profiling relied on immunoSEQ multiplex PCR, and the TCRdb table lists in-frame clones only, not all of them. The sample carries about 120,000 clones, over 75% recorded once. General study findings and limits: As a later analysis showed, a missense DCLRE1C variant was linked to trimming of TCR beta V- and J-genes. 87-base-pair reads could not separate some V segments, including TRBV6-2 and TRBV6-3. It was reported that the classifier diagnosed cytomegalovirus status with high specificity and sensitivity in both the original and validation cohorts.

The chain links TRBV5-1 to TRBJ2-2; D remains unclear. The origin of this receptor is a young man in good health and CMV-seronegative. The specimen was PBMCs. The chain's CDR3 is CASSFRAGNTGELFF. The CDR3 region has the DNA TGCGCCAGCAGCTTCAGAGCAGGGAACACCGGGGAGCTGTTTTTT.